The 30 T cell receptor beta chains below come from one sample, sequenced in a study of cytomegalovirus exposure and HLA in healthy donors. It was with 60 Vbeta and 13 Jbeta primers that the PCR ran. Libraries were prepared by immunoSEQ multiplex PCR; TCRdb keeps only in-frame clonotypes and omits some of them. The profile covers approximately 110,000 clones, with 80% to 90% appearing a single time and 0.9% to 1.2% taken by the ten largest. The sequencing input was PBMCs. Receptors originate from a woman aged 25 to 39 in good health and CMV-seronegative.

V gene TRBV5-5 combines with J gene TRBJ1-2; D is unresolved. With 3 bases removed from V and 1 base from J, the gap between germline ends came to 13 bases. The CDR3 length is 15 residues. Germline V gene lookup returns CDR1 SGHKS and CDR2 YYEKEE (reference sequence). The CDR3 sequence: CASSYLAEYNYGYTF. The CDR3 region has the DNA TGTGCCAGCAGCTATTTGGCAGAATATAACTATGGCTACACCTTC.

With respect to this clone: The same CDR3 can be traced to other DNA sequences in this sample. This chain joins TRBV27 and TRBJ2-7, with 10 positions matching TRBD2. Trimming took 6 bases from V and 2 from J; bases not matched to a gene: 4. CDR3 length: 14 amino acids. The germline V gene has CDR1 MNHEY and CDR2 SMNVEV (reference sequence). The CDR3 loop is CASSSGLAAYEQYF. Written as DNA, the CDR3 is TGTGCCAGCAGCTCAGGACTAGCGGCCTACGAGCAGTACTTC.

This clone has a single count. The V gene is TRBV7-9, the J gene TRBJ1-1; a weak D match, TRBD1 (5 bases). Per the germline V gene, CDR1 is SEHNR and CDR2 is FQNEAQ (reference sequence). V lost 6 bases, J lost 1 base, and 6 bases lay in between. This CDR3 is built from 12 residues. The CDR3 DNA reads TGTGCCAGCAGGGGGCCGAACACTGAAGCTTTCTTT. Encoded protein: CASRGPNTEAFF.

The rearrangement joins TRBV7-6 to TRBJ2-2; 9 bases are shared with TRBD1. Per the germline V gene, CDR1 is SGHVS and CDR2 is FNYEAQ. With V trimmed by 4 bases and J by 4 bases, 4 bases remained unmatched. The CDR3 runs 15 residues. Here the CDR3 reads CASSSQGAITGELFF. The CDR3, as DNA: TGTGCCAGCAGCTCACAGGGGGCAATCACCGGGGAGCTGTTTTTT. Full variable domain (remainder filled in from reference TRBV7-6 and TRBJ2-2): GAGVSQSPRYKVTKRGQDVALRCDPISGHVSLYWYRQALGQGPEFLTYFNYEAQQDKSGLPNDRFSAERPEGSISTLTIQRTEQRDSAMYRCASSSQGAITGELFFGEGSRLTVL.

J is TRBJ2-3 and V is TRBV7-2, with TRBD2 identical over 9 bases. The CDR3 runs 17 residues. The germline CDR1 and CDR2 sequences are SGHTA and FQGNSA. V gave up 2 bases and J gave up 3 bases; unmatched junction bases: 9. The CDR3 DNA reads TGTGCCAGCAGCTTATATGGTAGCGGGAGTCGAACAGATACGCAGTATTTT. It is translated as CASSLYGSGSRTDTQYF.

The V call is TRBV7-9, the J call TRBJ2-1, with TRBD2 matching 7 bases. CDR1 and CDR2 (germline): SEHNR, FQNEAQ (reference sequence). The CDR3 length is 15 residues. The V and J ends lost 5 bases and 5 bases, in that order; junction bases with no gene match: 9. CDR3: CASSLASGTNNEQFF. Written as DNA, the CDR3 is TGTGCCAGCAGCCTTGCCTCCGGGACTAACAATGAGCAGTTCTTC.

The V gene is TRBV5-1, the J gene TRBJ2-5, with 7 bases identical to TRBD2. Germline assignment: CDR1 SGHRS and CDR2 YFSETQ. CDR3 size: 15 residues. The V gene end was trimmed by 3 bases and the J gene end by 7 bases; junction bases not matched to a gene: 12. The CDR3 nucleotides read TGCGCCAGCAGCTCGGACCCGGGAGGTGCGGGGACCCAGTACTTC. Translated, it gives CASSSDPGGAGTQYF.

V gene TRBV28 combines with J gene TRBJ2-1, with D perhaps TRBD1 (5 bases). Trimming removed 3 bases from V and 5 bases from J, with 14 bases in between. This CDR3 has 15 amino acids. CDR1 and CDR2 (germline): MDHEN, SYDVKM. CDR3 DNA sequence: TGTGCCAGCAGTTTGGGAACAGGCCGTAACAATGAGCAGTTCTTC. Residues: CASSLGTGRNNEQFF.

The J gene is TRBJ1-5, the V gene TRBV4-1; TRBD1 aligns across 7 bases. Germline V CDR1 and CDR2: MGHRA, YSYEKL. V lost 7 bases to trimming and J lost 0 bases; unmatched junction nucleotides: 21. The CDR3 runs 20 residues. Here the CDR3 reads CASKPRTGRDREGSNQPQHF. CDR3 coding DNA: TGCGCCAGCAAACCGCGGACAGGACGGGATAGAGAGGGTAGCAATCAGCCCCAGCATTTT.

The rearrangement uses TRBV29-1 and TRBJ2-5; 10 positions match TRBD2. The CDR3 spans 15 residues. Germline lookup yields CDR1 SQVTM and CDR2 ANQGSEA. V dropped 6 bases and J dropped 5; count of bases not matched to a gene: 12. Written as DNA, the CDR3 is TGCAGCGTAAAACCGAGCGGGGGGGCTGGTGAGACCCAGTACTTC. It is translated as CSVKPSGGAGETQYF.

The V gene is TRBV30, the J gene TRBJ2-3; 9 nucleotides agree with TRBD2. Trimming at V came to 3 bases and at J to 1 base, leaving 8 bases not matched to a gene. The CDR3 sequence is 16 residues long. The germline V gene has CDR1 GTSNPN and CDR2 SVGIG (reference sequence). CDR3 DNA: TGTGCCTGGAGCGGCGGCGGGGGGGGAGGCACAGATACGCAGTATTTT. Translated: CAWSGGGGGGTDTQYF.

The V and J genes are TRBV2 and TRBJ1-1, with D hard to call. CDR3 length: 13 residues. Trimming removed 7 bases from V and 4 bases from J, with 13 bases in between. Germline V CDR1 and CDR2: SNHLY, FYNNEI. Here the CDR3 reads CASTAGDGTEAFF. The CDR3 DNA is TGTGCCAGCACCGCCGGGGATGGCACTGAAGCTTTCTTT.

CDR3 sequence (DNA): TGTGCCAGCAGCCCCATGAACAGGGAGCTTCACACTGAAGCTTTCTTT. This gives the protein CASSPMNRELHTEAFF. The chain carries TRBV7-8 and TRBJ1-1; maybe TRBD1 (6 bases). This CDR3 comprises 16 residues. Germline V gene lookup returns CDR1 SGHVS and CDR2 FQNEAQ. Trimming took off 5 bases at V and 3 bases at J, with 19 bases between the two ends. Using reference TRBV7-8 and TRBJ1-1 for the parts outside the CDR3, the full variable domain is GAGVSQSPRYKVAKRGQDVALRCDPISGHVSLFWYQQALGQGPEFLTYFQNEAQLDKSGLPSDRFFAERPEGSVSTLKIQRTQQEDSAVYLCASSPMNRELHTEAFFGQGTRLTVV.

This chain joins TRBV2 and TRBJ1-3; TRBD1 aligns across 8 bases. This CDR3 comprises 15 residues. V gave up 7 bases and J gave up 0 bases; unmatched junction bases: 5. In germline, CDR1 is SNHLY, CDR2 FYNNEI. CDR3 sequence: CASTWDRSSGNTIYF. The CDR3, as DNA: TGTGCCAGCACCTGGGACAGGAGCTCTGGAAACACCATATATTTT. The entire variable domain, with the rest obtained from reference TRBV2 and TRBJ1-3, is as follows: EPEVTQTPSHQVTQMGQEVILRCVPISNHLYFYWYRQILGQKVEFLVSFYNNEISEKSEIFDDQFSVERPDGSNFTLKIRSTKLEDSAMYFCASTWDRSSGNTIYFGEGSWLTVV.

The CDR3 nucleotides read TGTGCCAGCAGCTTAGGGGTCCGCGGGAGTGTAAGGAGCGCCAATGAGCAGTTCTTC. As protein: CASSLGVRGSVRSANEQFF. The chain links TRBV11-3 to TRBJ2-1; TRBD2 matches at 7 bases. Germline V gene lookup returns CDR1 SGHNT and CDR2 YENEEA. V shed 1 base, J shed 6 bases, and the junction held 18 bases outside the gene matches. The CDR3 sequence is 19 residues long.

This clone was observed a single time. The gene calls are TRBV27 and TRBJ1-2; perhaps TRBD1 as D (6 bases). Germline V gene data show CDR1 as MNHEY and CDR2 as SMNVEV (reference sequence). V lost 5 bases and J lost 8, with 18 bases in between. This CDR3 region has 14 residues. The DNA for the CDR3 is TGTGCCAGCAGTGCGCAGGCAGGGGCGAAAGGCTACACCTTC. Translated, it gives CASSAQAGAKGYTF.

The V gene is TRBV7-7, the J gene TRBJ1-1, with D hard to call. Germline CDR1 is SSHAT and CDR2 is FNYEAQ (reference sequence). The CDR3 sequence is 8 residues long. The CDR3 protein is CASLEAFF. The CDR3 DNA follows: TGTGCTAGCCTGGAAGCTTTCTTT.

The rearrangement uses TRBV30 and TRBJ1-5; D unclear. Germline CDR1 and CDR2: GTSNPN and SVGIG (reference sequence). The V gene lost 0 bases and the J gene lost 9 bases, with 12 bases spanning the gap. CDR3 size: 13 residues. In nucleotides, the CDR3 is TGTGCCTGGAGTGTACGAGAGTTTGGGCCCCAGCATTTT. It is translated as CAWSVREFGPQHF. The complete variable domain, with remaining parts taken from reference TRBV30 and TRBJ1-5, reads SQTIHQWPATLVQPVGSPLSLECTVEGTSNPNLYWYRQAAGRGLQLLFYSVGIGQISSEVPQNLSASRPQDRQFILSSKKLLLSDSGFYLCAWSVREFGPQHFGDGTRLSIL.

The chain is built from TRBV7-2 and TRBJ1-2; TRBD1 agrees at 8 bases. V was clipped by 4 bases and J by 8 bases; unmatched bases: 9. Germline values: CDR1 SGHTA, CDR2 FQGNSA. The CDR3 consists of 14 residues. CDR3: CASSSSGGVGGYTF. The CDR3 nucleotides are TGTGCCAGCAGCTCCTCAGGGGGCGTGGGGGGCTACACCTTC.

This clone was seen only once. The chain is built from TRBV5-3 and TRBJ1-2; TRBD1 might be the D (5 bases). TRBV5-3 is placed among ORFs of uncertain function. V was shortened by 4 bases and J by 0 bases, with 16 bases between the two germline ends. CDR3 size: 16 residues. The CDR3 loop reads CARSLFGGSSNYGYTF. The CDR3 DNA reads TGTGCCAGAAGCCTCTTCGGGGGGTCGTCTAACTATGGCTACACCTTC.

This chain links TRBV29-1 with TRBJ2-5; 9 bases agree with TRBD2. The V gene's germline CDR1 is SQVTM and CDR2 ANQGSEA. J was trimmed by 1 base and V by 3 bases; bases with no gene match: 12. The CDR3 extends over 17 amino acids. The CDR3 region is CSVEGVSTSGVQETQYF. The DNA for the CDR3 is TGCAGCGTTGAGGGTGTCTCGACTAGCGGAGTCCAAGAGACCCAGTACTTC.

This clone has just one count. The rearrangement uses TRBV6-6 and TRBJ1-1; tentative D call: TRBD1 (5 bases). V gave up 2 bases and J gave up 7 bases, with 11 bases separating them. This CDR3 is built from 13 residues. CDR1 MNHNY and CDR2 SVGAGI come from the germline V gene (reference sequence). The CDR3, as DNA: TGTGCCAGCAGTTACCTCGGACAAAGTGAAGCTTTCTTT. This codes for CASSYLGQSEAFF.

The chain has TRBV7-3 and TRBJ1-1, with D possibly being TRBD1 (6 bases). V was clipped by 5 bases and J by 4 bases, with 23 bases between them. From germline, CDR1 is SGHTA and CDR2 FQGTGA. This CDR3 has 17 residues. The chain's CDR3 is CASSVSGPRRGATEAFF. In DNA, the CDR3 is TGTGCCAGCAGCGTTTCCGGGCCCAGACGGGGGGCCACTGAAGCTTTCTTT.

This clone showed up just a few times. This chain connects TRBV25-1 to TRBJ1-1, with D perhaps TRBD1 (6 bases). Trimming removed 6 bases from V and 4 bases from J, with 12 bases in between. The germline V gene encodes CDR1 MGHDK and CDR2 SYGVNS. The CDR3 runs to 13 residues. The DNA for the CDR3 is TGTGCCAGCAGACAGGGTGGGTTCACTGAAGCTTTCTTT. Its translation: CASRQGGFTEAFF.

The chain is built from TRBV7-9 and TRBJ2-3, with D uncertain. Germline V gene data show CDR1 as SEHNR and CDR2 as FQNEAQ (reference sequence). CDR3 size: 11 residues. Trimming stripped 5 bases from V and 6 bases from J, with 6 bases between. The CDR3 region has the DNA TGTGCCAGCAGCCGCTACGATACGCAGTATTTT. It is translated as CASSRYDTQYF. Combining the CDR3 with reference TRBV7-9 and TRBJ2-3 gives the whole variable domain DTGVSQNPRHKITKRGQNVTFRCDPISEHNRLYWYRQTLGQGPEFLTYFQNEAQLEKSRLLSDRFSAERPKGSFSTLEIQRTEQGDSAMYLCASSRYDTQYFGPGTRLTVL.

This clone was picked up one time. The V call is TRBV7-2, the J call TRBJ2-7; 11 bases align to TRBD2. After removal of 4 bases from V and 7 bases from J, the junction contained 9 bases not matched to a gene. In germline, CDR1 is SGHTA, CDR2 FQGNSA. The CDR3 is made up of 15 amino acids. CDR3 sequence reads: CASSYQTSGRTEQYF. CDR3 DNA sequence: TGTGCCAGCAGCTACCAAACTAGCGGGAGAACTGAGCAGTACTTC.

The chain employs TRBV6-6 and TRBJ2-1; 10 bases are a match to TRBD2. CDR1 is MNHNY and CDR2 is SVGAGI in the germline V gene (reference sequence). The CDR3 length is 15 residues. V trimming: 4 bases; J trimming: 4 bases; junction bases outside the gene matches: 4. The CDR3 protein is CASSFTSGKYNEQFF. The CDR3 DNA reads as TGTGCCAGCAGTTTTACTAGCGGGAAGTACAATGAGCAGTTCTTC.

CDR3 bases: TGTGCCAGCAGCTTAGCGGGGGGGGGCCTCAATGAGCAGTTCTTC. The encoded protein is CASSLAGGGLNEQFF. The V and J genes are TRBV5-4 and TRBJ2-1, with 10 bases fitting TRBD2. This CDR3 is built from 15 residues. CDR1 SGHNT and CDR2 YYREEE come from the germline V gene (reference sequence). V lost 2 bases, J lost 6 bases, and 5 bases stayed unmatched. The variable domain in full, with the rest retrieved from reference TRBV5-4 and TRBJ2-1, is ETGVTQSPTHLIKTRGQQVTLRCSSQSGHNTVSWYQQALGQGPQFIFQYYREEENGRGNFPPRFSGLQFPNYSSELNVNALELDDSALYLCASSLAGGGLNEQFFGPGTRLTVL.

The chain couples TRBV6-1 to TRBJ2-5; 13 bases match TRBD2. The CDR3 contains 16 residues. V dropped 2 bases and J dropped 5; count of bases not matched to a gene: 5. CDR1 and CDR2 (germline): MNHNS, SASEGT. The CDR3 region has the DNA TGTGCCAGCAGTGAAACTAGCGGGAGGGGAGGGGAGACCCAGTACTTC. Translating it yields CASSETSGRGGETQYF.

V gene TRBV11-3 combines with J gene TRBJ2-5, with 9 bases fitting TRBD2. Germline trimming cut 5 bases from V and 4 bases from J; bases unmatched to any gene: 8. This CDR3 is built from 15 residues. Germline lookup yields CDR1 SGHNT and CDR2 YENEEA. This CDR3 is CASSPYPSGIETQYF. CDR3 sequence (DNA): TGTGCCAGCAGCCCTTATCCTAGCGGGATAGAGACCCAGTACTTC.